These T cell receptor beta chains were read from a single sample in a study of T cells expressing NK-cell markers. TCRdb processed the 5' RACE reads again and assigns one entry to each CDR3 protein, with no DNA. The sample features 500,000 to 700,000 distinct CDR3 sequences, with approximately 3.6% in its top ten. The sample was blood T cells: a sorted CD56 or NKG2C T cell subset, CD4+ or CD8+ T cells, or bulk PBMC T cells (not recorded which). The receptors were sampled from a man aged 18 to 30 in good health. Both conserved end residues are part of each CDR3. Each record gives: J gene, V gene, CDR3 length, CDR3 protein.

TRBJ2-1 TRBV30 16 CAWTDGTSGSNDEQFF
TRBJ2-1 TRBV7-9 13 CASSFPTGVEQFF
TRBJ2-1 TRBV7-8 14 CASSLGVQYNEQFF
TRBJ2-7 TRBV12-5 15 CASSALGQGAAEQYF
TRBJ2-1 TRBV5-5 12 CASSAQGAEQFF
TRBJ2-7 TRBV6-2/TRBV6-3 15 CASSSPPDYSYEQYF
TRBJ2-3 TRBV11-2 14 CASSLSVRPDTQYF
TRBJ1-5 TRBV28 15 CASSLGTASNQPQHF
TRBJ2-7 TRBV5-4 15 CASSPSSGRGLEQYF
TRBJ2-5 TRBV4-2 16 CASSQRRGGLEETQYF
TRBJ2-5 TRBV15 14 CATSERGLRETQYF
TRBJ2-5 TRBV11-2 14 CASSFTEYQETQYF
TRBJ1-2 TRBV28 13 CASSTRDSYGYTF
TRBJ2-7 TRBV28 16 CASSFSGTLPSYEQYF
TRBJ2-1 TRBV7-9 15 CASSSTGTEYNEQFF
TRBJ2-5 TRBV6-2/TRBV6-3 13 CASRTSGRGPQYF
TRBJ2-1 TRBV7-2 16 CASSRGGSSVNNEQFF
TRBJ1-3 TRBV6-5 16 CASSLGIGPSGNTIYF
TRBJ2-7 TRBV20-1 14 CSAHFVAGVHEQYF
TRBJ1-2 TRBV9 18 CASSVWPGQGATSYGYTF
TRBJ2-3 TRBV6-1 18 CASSRTSGGWTSTDTQYF
TRBJ2-7 TRBV6-2/TRBV6-3 14 CASRNLRVAYEQYF
TRBJ2-5 TRBV10-3 14 CAISELQGKETQYF
TRBJ2-7 TRBV20-1 14 CSARDPRTLYEQYF
TRBJ2-1 TRBV27 15 CASSLSSAEGNEQFF
TRBJ2-5 TRBV12-3/TRBV12-4 16 CASSPGGLAGRETQYF
TRBJ2-1 TRBV5-1 14 CASSLVSGVDEQFF
TRBJ2-3 TRBV7-9 15 CASSFGLAGEDTQYF
TRBJ2-3 TRBV29-1 12 CSVGVVGAEQYF
TRBJ2-7 TRBV20-1 16 CSARGSSGRSSYEQYF
TRBJ2-5 TRBV12-3/TRBV12-4 12 CAIKGQSETQYF
TRBJ2-5 TRBV19 14 CASRTSGRAGDQYF
TRBJ2-6 TRBV5-4 16 CASSPKDGSGANVLTF
TRBJ2-2 TRBV29-1 13 CSVGGHNTGELFF
TRBJ2-1 TRBV24-1 12 CATGGSYNEQFF